This T cell receptor (beta chain) was sequenced during a study of cytomegalovirus exposure and HLA in healthy donors. Amplification used 60 Vbeta primers and 13 Jbeta primers. Method: immunoSEQ multiplex PCR; TCRdb's copy keeps in-frame clones and lacks some. There are 150,000 or so clones in the sample; approximately 81% occur only once, and about 0.8% lies in the top ten. As to this clone: The antigen remains undetermined.

At collection, donors were nominally healthy, but unrecorded immune exposures were probable. The CDR3 extends over 16 amino acids. From germline, CDR1 is MDHEN and CDR2 SYDVKM. Between the trimmed V and J ends, which lost 6 bases and 2 bases, there was a span of 20 bases. Study observations and caveats: V- and J-gene trimming in TCR beta was tied to a missense DCLRE1C variant by an analysis performed later.

The clonotype comes from a woman younger than 30 in good health and CMV-seronegative. The rearrangement joins TRBV28 to TRBJ2-7, with D maybe TRBD1 (7 bases). The material sequenced was PBMCs. Written as DNA, the CDR3 is TGTGCCAGCAGCTCCCCATCAGGGGGGTACCCCTACGAGCAGTACTTC. This encodes CASSSPSGGYPYEQYF.